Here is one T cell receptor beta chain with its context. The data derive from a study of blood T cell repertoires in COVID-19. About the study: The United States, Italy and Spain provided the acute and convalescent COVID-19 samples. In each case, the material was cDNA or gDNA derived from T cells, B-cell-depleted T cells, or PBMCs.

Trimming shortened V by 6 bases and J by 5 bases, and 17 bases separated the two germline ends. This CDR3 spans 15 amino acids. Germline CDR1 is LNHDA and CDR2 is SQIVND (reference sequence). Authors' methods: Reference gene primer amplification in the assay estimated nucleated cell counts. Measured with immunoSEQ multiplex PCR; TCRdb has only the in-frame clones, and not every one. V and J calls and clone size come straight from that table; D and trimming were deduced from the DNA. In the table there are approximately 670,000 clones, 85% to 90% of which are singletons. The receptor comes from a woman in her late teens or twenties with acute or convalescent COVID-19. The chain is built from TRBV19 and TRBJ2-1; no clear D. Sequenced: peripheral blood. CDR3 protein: CASRRVFGIHNEQFF. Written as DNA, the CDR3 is TGTGCCAGTAGACGGGTATTTGGCATCCACAATGAGCAGTTCTTC.